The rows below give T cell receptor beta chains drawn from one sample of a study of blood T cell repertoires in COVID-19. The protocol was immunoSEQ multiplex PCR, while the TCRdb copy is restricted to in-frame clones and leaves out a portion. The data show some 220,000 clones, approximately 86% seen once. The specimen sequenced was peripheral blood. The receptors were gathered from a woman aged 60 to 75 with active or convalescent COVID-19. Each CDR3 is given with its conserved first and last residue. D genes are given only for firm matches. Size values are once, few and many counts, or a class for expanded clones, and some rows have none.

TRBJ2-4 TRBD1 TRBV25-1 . CASKGQGKNIQYF TGTGCCAGCAAAGGACAGGGGAAAAACATTCAGTACTTC
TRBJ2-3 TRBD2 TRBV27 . CASSLASGRTTDTQYF TGTGCCAGCAGTTTAGCTAGCGGGAGAACGACAGATACGCAGTATTTT
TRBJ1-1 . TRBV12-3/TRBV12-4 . CASSAGVGTEAFF TGTGCCAGCAGTGCGGGGGTTGGCACTGAAGCTTTCTTT
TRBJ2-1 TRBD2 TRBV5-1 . CASSLATSGGAAEQFF TGCGCCAGCAGCTTGGCCACTAGCGGGGGGGCAGCTGAGCAGTTCTTC
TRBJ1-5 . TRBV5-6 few CASSLDRAQPQHF TGTGCCAGCAGCTTGGACAGGGCCCAGCCCCAGCATTTT
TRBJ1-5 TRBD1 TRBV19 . CASSRDRFQPQHF TGTGCCAGTAGTCGGGACAGGTTTCAGCCCCAGCATTTT
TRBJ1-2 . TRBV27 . CASSRRGEGGYTF TGTGCCAGCAGCAGACGTGGGGAGGGCGGCTACACCTTC
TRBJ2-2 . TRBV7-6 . CASSSRTGEGTGELFF TGTGCCAGCAGCTCCAGGACTGGGGAAGGGACCGGGGAGCTGTTTTTT
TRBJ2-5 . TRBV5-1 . CASSLVTAQETQYF TGCGCCAGCAGCTTGGTTACAGCCCAAGAGACCCAGTACTTC
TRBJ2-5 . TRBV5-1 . CASSPMGGSVQETQYF TGCGCCAGCAGCCCCATGGGGGGTTCAGTACAAGAGACCCAGTACTTC
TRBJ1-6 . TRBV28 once CASSLTGLGSPLHF TGTGCCAGCAGCCTAACAGGGTTGGGTTCACCCCTCCACTTT
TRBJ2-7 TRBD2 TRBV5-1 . CASTAGTSGYEQYF TGCGCCAGCACAGCCGGGACTAGCGGCTACGAGCAGTACTTC
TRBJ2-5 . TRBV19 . CASRPRRGETQYF TGTGCCAGTAGACCTCGCCGAGGGGAGACCCAGTACTTC
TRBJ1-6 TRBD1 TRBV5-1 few CASSFQTTGGDSPLHF TGCGCCAGCAGCTTCCAGACGACAGGGGGGGATTCACCCCTCCACTTT
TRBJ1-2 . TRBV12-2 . CASRNGDREINYGYTF TGTGCAAGTCGCAATGGGGACAGGGAAATTAACTATGGCTACACCTTC
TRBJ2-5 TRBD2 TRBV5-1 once CASSPGLVYAETQYF TGCGCCAGCAGCCCGGGACTAGTATACGCGGAGACCCAGTACTTC
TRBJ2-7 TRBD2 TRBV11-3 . CASSLDLAGRDEQYF TGTGCCAGCAGCTTAGATCTAGCGGGAAGGGACGAGCAGTACTTC
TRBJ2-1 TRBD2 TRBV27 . CASSSLSGGAGNEQFF TGTGCCAGCAGTTCCCTGAGCGGGGGGGCGGGAAATGAGCAGTTCTTC
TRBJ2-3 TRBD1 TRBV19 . CASRPTGAADTQYF TGTGCCAGTAGACCGACAGGGGCGGCAGATACGCAGTATTTT
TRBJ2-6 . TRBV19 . CASSNRVGGSGANVLTF TGTGCCAGTAGTAACAGGGTAGGGGGCTCTGGGGCCAACGTCCTGACTTTC
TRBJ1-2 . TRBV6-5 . CASSPQGIGGYTF TGTGCCAGCAGTCCACAGGGAATCGGTGGCTACACCTTC
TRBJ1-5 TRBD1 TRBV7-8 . CASSSFRGLGQPQHF TGTGCCAGCAGCTCCTTCAGGGGGCTCGGTCAGCCCCAGCATTTT
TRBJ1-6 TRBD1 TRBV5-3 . CARSYNTGEVAHSYNSPLHF TGTGCCAGAAGCTATAACACAGGGGAGGTGGCACACTCCTATAATTCACCCCTCCACTTT
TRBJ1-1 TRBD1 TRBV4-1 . CASSQAPGGSTEAFF TGCGCCAGCAGCCAAGCGCCAGGGGGTAGCACTGAAGCTTTCTTT
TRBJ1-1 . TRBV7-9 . CASSLALKVGTADSF TGTGCCAGCAGCTTAGCGCTAAAGGTCGGAACAGCCGATTCCTTC
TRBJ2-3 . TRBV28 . CASSQPSGSSDTQYF TGTGCCAGCAGTCAGCCCTCCGGGAGCTCAGATACGCAGTATTTT
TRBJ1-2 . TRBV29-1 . CSPVKQSSNYGYTF TGCAGCCCGGTGAAACAGAGCAGTAACTATGGCTACACCTTC